This T cell receptor (beta chain) was identified in a study of T cell responses to AZD1222 COVID-19 vaccine. Using immunoSEQ multiplex PCR, the repertoire was profiled, and TCRdb retains in-frame clones only, with some absent. The sample carries tens of thousands of clones, approximately 92% recorded once. V was pared by 1 base and J by 5 bases, with 1 base of the junction left unmatched. The V gene's germline CDR1 is SGHRS and CDR2 YFSETQ. The CDR3 extends over 14 amino acids. The input for sequencing was peripheral blood, taken 28 days after the second AZD1222 dose. The sequence came from an adult who received the AZD1222 COVID-19 vaccine. The chain uses TRBV5-1 and TRBJ2-1, with 9 bases fitting TRBD1. The CDR3 coding sequence is TGCGCCAGCAGCTTGCGGACAGGGGACAATGAGCAGTTCTTC. It yields the protein CASSLRTGDNEQFF.